The T cell receptor beta chain under discussion was sequenced for a study of control samples from healthy donors and cancer patients. This clone showed up just once. Data came from immunoSEQ multiplex PCR; TCRdb stores just in-frame clones and leaves some out. The sample shows 120,000 or so clones, roughly 91% of them seen only once. The CDR3 has 13 residues. Germline V gene data show CDR1 as LNHDA and CDR2 as SQIVND (reference sequence). Unmatched junction bases numbered 4, after V lost 9 bases and J lost 3 bases. The specimen was blood. This TCR was sampled from a man between 40 and 49 years old in good health. The chain couples TRBV19 to TRBJ2-1, with 8 bases matching TRBD2. DNA for the CDR3: TGTGCCAGCGCCGGGACTAGCTACAATGAGCAGTTCTTC. Translated, it gives CASAGTSYNEQFF. The complete variable domain, with remaining parts taken from reference TRBV19 and TRBJ2-1, reads DGGITQSPKYLFRKEGQNVTLSCEQNLNHDAMYWYRQDPGQGLRLIYYSQIVNDFQKGDIAEGYSVSREKKESFPLTVTSAQKNPTAFYLCASAGTSYNEQFFGPGTRLTVL.